This TCR beta chain comes out of a study of shared clonotypes between healthy human individuals. Study-level findings and limits: An anticipated effect of sequencing depth on clonotype sharing among donors was recognized.

This clone was seen only once. As yet, its antigen is unknown. As processed by the authors: ImmunoSEQ gave junction-only sequences without quality scores, so filtering differed. Clones were sequenced by immunoSEQ multiplex PCR, and TCRdb holds only the in-frame ones, with some missing. The V and J calls and clone size are taken from that table; D and trimming were inferred from the DNA. This table has more than 2,000,000 clones, just over 90% appearing once. The CDR3 consists of 19 residues. Germline loops: CDR1 MNHEY, CDR2 SMNVEV (reference sequence). V lost 6 bases to trimming and J lost 0 bases; unmatched junction nucleotides: 12.

The sample comprised naive CD4+ T cells from PBMCs. The subset denotes: CD45RA+ positively selected. The TCR comes from a man aged 18 to 30 in good health. Some clones in this sample may be carry-over from other donors' samples. The chain employs TRBV27 and TRBJ2-5; 14 bases match TRBD2. The CDR3 is CASSYGTSGRARYQETQYF. CDR3 DNA sequence: TGTGCCAGCAGCTACGGGACTAGCGGGAGAGCAAGGTACCAAGAGACCCAGTACTTC.